This paragraph reports one T cell receptor beta chain. No antigen is known for it. Trimming shortened V by 0 bases and J by 2 bases, and 10 bases separated the two germline ends. CDR1 is LNHNV and CDR2 is YYDKDF in the germline V gene (reference sequence). The CDR3 runs 15 residues. These data are taken from a study of identical twins. Template switching introduced a universal primer site, and the cDNA bore unique molecular identifiers. TCRdb processed the 5' RACE reads anew with MiXCR; each CDR3 protein has one entry. Found here are 500,000 to 650,000 distinct CDR3 sequences, around 7.5% of them singletons; the top ten hold around 1.6%. Study findings and constraints: The study based its conclusions on cross-sectional statistical analysis and did not follow the same donors.

The same specimen was also included in a second study, on yellow fever vaccine responses in identical twins.

Sample: PBMCs. The rearrangement links TRBV15 to TRBJ2-5, with unresolved D. This receptor was identified in a young woman in good health. The CDR3 DNA reads as TGTGCCACCAGCAGAGATGGGCAGACTCAAGAGACCCAGTACTTC. It yields the protein CATSRDGQTQETQYF.